This TCR beta chain came from a study of cytotoxic CD8 clonotypes in ibrutinib-treated CLL. The V end was cut by 9 bases, the J end by 2 bases, with 13 bases between. The germline gives CDR1 LNHDA, CDR2 SQIVND (reference sequence). This CDR3 has 13 residues. Genomic DNA in an amount of approximately 2 micrograms was extracted from cryopreserved PBMCs and used for the preparation of TCR beta libraries. Assay used: immunoSEQ multiplex PCR; TCRdb lists only in-frame clones, some missing. The data contain under 150,000 clones, 75% to 85% of them seen just once; the ten biggest clones take up less than 9%.

V gene TRBV19 combines with J gene TRBJ2-5, with D unresolved. This TCR was recovered from a human donor with chronic lymphocytic leukemia. The source material was PBMCs, sampled after 36 months of ibrutinib treatment. For the CDR3, the DNA is TGTGCCAGAGACTTCGTCTCGCAAGAGACCCAGTACTTC. This codes for CARDFVSQETQYF.